The sequence of this T cell receptor beta chain was determined in a study of breast tumors, draining lymph nodes, adjacent tissues. Findings and caveats of the study: Data fit most tumor T cells coming from lymph node, expanding in tumor.

In this sample, this clonotype turned up many times. Antigen specificity is unknown. TCRdb passed the multiplex PCR reads through MiXCR, listing each CDR3 protein once. The sample includes approximately 230,000 distinct CDR3 sequences, under 40% of them seen just once. This CDR3 has 15 amino acids. After removal of 3 bases from V and 2 bases from J, the junction contained 7 bases not matched to a gene. Looked up from germline, CDR1 is DFQATT and CDR2 is SNEGSKA (reference sequence). Breast cancer patients provided tissue from their axillary draining lymph nodes. The J gene is TRBJ2-1, the V gene TRBV20-1; 7 nucleotides agree with TRBD1. The TCR comes from a female donor with breast cancer. Some clones in this sample may be carry-over from other donors' samples. Specimen: axillary lymph node tissue. Here the CDR3 DNA reads TGCAGTGCTAGTGGTCAGGGGGTAACCTACAATGAGCAGTTCTTC. It yields the protein CSASGQGVTYNEQFF.